This TCR beta chain appears in the sequencing data of a study of T cell responses to AZD1222 COVID-19 vaccine. Produced via immunoSEQ multiplex PCR; TCRdb's table is partial and in-frame only. The table lists 99,000 or so clones, about 89% of them singletons, with over 3% in the top ten. The CDR3 is 15 amino acids. V lost 5 bases to trimming and J lost 2 bases, with 15 bases between them. Germline CDR1 is LNHDA and CDR2 is SQIVND (reference sequence). The receptor was isolated from an adult who received the MenACWY meningococcal vaccine as a control. The rearrangement joins TRBV19 to TRBJ1-2; perhaps TRBD1 as D (5 bases). The sequencing here drew on peripheral blood, taken 28 days after the second dose of the MenACWY control vaccine. CDR3 in DNA: TGTGCCAGTAGTCCCCCCGGACACCCCAACTATGGCTACACCTTC. This encodes CASSPPGHPNYGYTF.